This T cell receptor (beta chain) comes out of a study of cytomegalovirus exposure and HLA in healthy donors. Study overall: The study placed approximately 78% of its approximately 360 genotyped donors in the Caucasian-associated ancestry cluster.

This clone has only a few counts. Its antigen is unknown. This CDR3 spans 18 amino acids. 13 Jbeta primers and 60 Vbeta primers were used for the PCR. The method was immunoSEQ multiplex PCR; TCRdb's version includes in-frame clones alone and lacks a portion of them. The table has 180,000 or so clones, 80% seen once; the top ten hold around 1.4%. Study findings and constraints: Across donors, most TCRs were seen rarely, yet some public ones were widespread. Earlier analysis yielded a pattern in which most TCR beta V segments were productive about 87% or about 30% of the time.

This sequence originates from a girl between 10 and 17 years old in good health and CMV-seropositive. The chain has TRBV21-1 and TRBJ2-1; TRBD2 is taken as the D call from the table, unchecked against the DNA. TRBV21-1 is labeled a pseudogene. Sequencing used PBMCs. The CDR3 loop reads CASSKVRTSGSSYNEQFF. The CDR3 DNA sequence: TGTGCCAGCAGCAAAGTCAGGACTAGCGGGAGCTCCTACAATGAGCAGTTCTTC.